This T cell receptor beta chain was obtained from a study of T cell responses to AZD1222 COVID-19 vaccine. Points on this clone: What it recognizes is unknown.

The CDR3 covers 13 residues. Germline-derived CDR1 and CDR2 are LNHNV and YYDKDF (reference sequence). The junction had 1 base not matched to a gene; V was cut back by 1 base and J by 5 bases. Sequencing was performed with immunoSEQ multiplex PCR; in TCRdb, only in-frame clones are kept and a portion is missing. The sample gives 120,000 to 150,000 clones, approximately 86% of which show up once; approximately 4.7% is in the top ten. Study findings and constraints: Spike was spanned by vaccine-associated CD4 TCRs, with dominance at 160-218 and 743-854. The study identified only 6 or 7 AZD1222 recipients as seropositive at baseline.

The material was peripheral blood, obtained 28 days after the second AZD1222 dose. The chain joins TRBV15 to TRBJ1-1; TRBD1 matches 7 bases. The clonotype originates from an adult who received the AZD1222 COVID-19 vaccine. CDR3 nucleotide sequence: TGTGCCACCAGCAGAGTGACAGGGACTGAAGCTTTCTTT. It encodes CATSRVTGTEAFF.